These 8 T cell receptor beta chains were sequenced from one sample in a study of T cell responses to AZD1222 COVID-19 vaccine. Sequenced by immunoSEQ multiplex PCR; TCRdb stores in-frame clones only, minus some. The repertoire includes 160,000 or so clones, roughly 90% of them detected once, and more than 5.5% sits in the top ten. The sequences come from peripheral blood, collected on day 0 of AZD1222 vaccination. The receptors here all came from an adult in good health.

The chain links TRBV27 to TRBJ2-7, with D perhaps TRBD1 or TRBD2 (6 bases each). The CDR3 contains 12 residues. V shed 3 bases and J shed 6 bases, with 9 bases lying between them. From germline, CDR1 is MNHEY and CDR2 SMNVEV (reference sequence). CDR3 DNA sequence: TGTGCCAGCAGTTTGTGGGGGGCCGAGCAGTACTTC. Protein: CASSLWGAEQYF.

This sequence joins TRBV2 and TRBJ1-6; D is undetermined. This CDR3 comprises 15 residues. Trimming took 4 bases from V and 8 from J, leaving 15 bases between them. The V gene's germline CDR1 is SNHLY and CDR2 FYNNEI. In nucleotides, the CDR3 is TGTGCCAGCAGTGGCCGGGTTCCGGGGTATTCACCCCTCCACTTT. It is translated as CASSGRVPGYSPLHF. Variable domain in full (rest from reference TRBV2 and TRBJ1-6): EPEVTQTPSHQVTQMGQEVILRCVPISNHLYFYWYRQILGQKVEFLVSFYNNEISEKSEIFDDQFSVERPDGSNFTLKIRSTKLEDSAMYFCASSGRVPGYSPLHFGNGTRLTVT.

This clone came up once. Additional DNA sequences in this sample encode the identical CDR3. The chain has TRBV9 and TRBJ2-2; D remains unclear. The V end was cut by 0 bases, the J end by 7 bases, with 7 bases between. Germline-derived CDR1 and CDR2 are SGDLS and YYNGEE. The CDR3 totals 13 residues. CDR3 in amino acids: CASSVVLGGELFF. CDR3 in DNA: TGTGCCAGCAGCGTAGTTTTGGGCGGGGAGCTGTTTTTT. Complete variable domain (other parts from reference TRBV9 and TRBJ2-2): DSGVTQTPKHLITATGQRVTLRCSPRSGDLSVYWYQQSLDQGLQFLIQYYNGEERAKGNILERFSAQQFPDLHSELNLSSLELGDSALYFCASSVVLGGELFFGEGSRLTVL.

The V call is TRBV5-1, the J call TRBJ2-2; 7 nucleotides agree with TRBD1. After removal of 1 base from V and 6 bases from J, the junction contained 6 bases not matched to a gene. The germline CDR1 and CDR2 sequences are SGHRS and YFSETQ. This CDR3 is built from 15 residues. DNA for the CDR3: TGCGCCAGCAGCTTGAGGGGGCAGGGGGCCGGGGAGCTGTTTTTT. Its translation is CASSLRGQGAGELFF.

This chain links TRBV7-9 with TRBJ2-1, with 7 bases lining up with TRBD2. The ends lost 3 bases at V and 8 bases at J; junction bases unmatched: 1. The CDR3 runs 12 residues. Looked up from germline, CDR1 is SEHNR and CDR2 is FQNEAQ (reference sequence). The CDR3 protein is CASSFRGDEQFF. CDR3 sequence (DNA): TGTGCCAGCAGCTTCCGGGGGGATGAGCAGTTCTTC. Filled out from reference TRBV7-9 and TRBJ2-1, the complete variable domain reads DTGVSQNPRHKITKRGQNVTFRCDPISEHNRLYWYRQTLGQGPEFLTYFQNEAQLEKSRLLSDRFSAERPKGSFSTLEIQRTEQGDSAMYLCASSFRGDEQFFGPGTRLTVL.

The gene calls are TRBV2 and TRBJ1-5, with 9 nucleotides matching TRBD1. The CDR3 sequence is 14 residues long. J gave up 5 bases and V 3 bases, and 2 bases lay outside the gene matches. Germline V CDR1 and CDR2: SNHLY, FYNNEI. CDR3 DNA: TGTGCCAGCAGTGATTGGACAGGGGATCAGCCCCAGCATTTT. Its protein product is CASSDWTGDQPQHF.

This chain uses TRBV24-1 with TRBJ1-2, with unresolved D. V lost 3 bases, J lost 5 bases, and 3 bases lay in between. CDR3 length: 11 residues. Germline CDR1 is KGHDR and CDR2 is SFDVKD. CDR3 nucleotide sequence: TGTGCCACCAGTGATACTTATGGCTACACCTTC. Its translation: CATSDTYGYTF.

CDR3 DNA: TGTGCCAGCAGGCCCTTAACCGGGAGGGACGAGACCCAGTACTTC. Translation: CASRPLTGRDETQYF. V gene TRBV11-2 combines with J gene TRBJ2-5, with TRBD2 matching 8 bases. Germline assignment: CDR1 SGHAT and CDR2 FQNNGV. V was pared by 6 bases and J by 5 bases, with 11 bases of the junction left unmatched. The CDR3 is 15 amino acids.